This T cell receptor (beta chain) was captured by sequencing in a study of cytomegalovirus exposure and HLA in healthy donors. Overall study results and limits: In most subjects, TCR beta sequences reportedly gave accurate predictions of HLA-A and HLA-B alleles. Fewer N-insertions (relative to the roughly 700-donor mean) were reportedly seen in an Asian-associated ancestry cluster in a later analysis.

Concerning this clone itself: Antigen: not known.

Trimming removed 5 bases at V and 2 bases at J, with 18 bases between. Germline V lookup: CDR1 LNHDA, CDR2 SQIVND (reference sequence). This CDR3 contains 16 residues. Primers for the PCR totalled 60 Vbeta and 13 Jbeta. Only in-frame clones appear in the TCRdb table, and some are missing; sequencing was by immunoSEQ multiplex PCR. The sample records 100,000 to 150,000 clones, approximately 80% being singletons. Sequenced input: PBMCs. This chain links TRBV19 with TRBJ1-1; D unresolved. This clonotype was obtained from a woman between 35 and 50 years old in good health and CMV-seropositive. The DNA of the CDR3 is TGTGCCAGTAGTTTCGCCTTCACAGCCCCTAACACTGAAGCTTTCTTT. Amino acids: CASSFAFTAPNTEAFF.